This entry concerns a single TCR beta chain. The data originate from a study of blood T cell repertoires in COVID-19. Study details: The United States, Italy and Spain were the sources of the acute and convalescent COVID-19 samples.

This table comes from immunoSEQ multiplex PCR, and its TCRdb copy is limited to in-frame clones, with some not included. Of 220,000 or so clones listed, roughly 89% are singletons. The CDR3 is 18 residues long. With 5 bases clipped from V and 3 bases from J, the junction kept 14 bases outside the gene matches. Germline values: CDR1 LNHDA, CDR2 SQIVND (reference sequence). The chain links TRBV19 to TRBJ1-1; 11 nucleotides match TRBD1. This TCR came from a man aged 55 to 70 who had recovered from COVID-19. The material sequenced was peripheral blood. DNA of the CDR3: TGTGCCAGTAGTTCCACCGGGACAGGGGGGGCATTGTACACTGAAGCTTTCTTT. Translated: CASSSTGTGGALYTEAFF.